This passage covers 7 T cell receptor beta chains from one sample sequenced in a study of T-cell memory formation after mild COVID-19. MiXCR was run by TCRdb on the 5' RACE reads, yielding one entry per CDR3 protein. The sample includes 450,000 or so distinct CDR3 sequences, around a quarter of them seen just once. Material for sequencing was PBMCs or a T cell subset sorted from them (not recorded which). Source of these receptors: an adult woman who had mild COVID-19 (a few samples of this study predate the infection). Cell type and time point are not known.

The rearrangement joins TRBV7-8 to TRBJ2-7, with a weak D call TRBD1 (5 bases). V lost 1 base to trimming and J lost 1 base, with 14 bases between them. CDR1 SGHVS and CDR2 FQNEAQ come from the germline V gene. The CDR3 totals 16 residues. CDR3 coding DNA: TGTGCCAGCAGCTTAGAGGAGACAGAGAATTCCTACGAGCAGTACTTC. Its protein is CASSLEETENSYEQYF.

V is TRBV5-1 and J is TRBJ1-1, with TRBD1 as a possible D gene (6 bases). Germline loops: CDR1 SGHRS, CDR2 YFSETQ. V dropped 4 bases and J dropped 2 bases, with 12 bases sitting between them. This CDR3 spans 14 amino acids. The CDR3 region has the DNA TGCGCCAGCAGCGGCCGGGACACCAACACTGAAGCTTTCTTT. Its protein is CASSGRDTNTEAFF. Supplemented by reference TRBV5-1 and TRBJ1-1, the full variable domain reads KAGVTQTPRYLIKTRGQQVTLSCSPISGHRSVSWYQQTPGQGLQFLFEYFSETQRNKGNFPGRFSGRQFSNSRSEMNVSTLELGDSALYLCASSGRDTNTEAFFGQGTRLTVV.

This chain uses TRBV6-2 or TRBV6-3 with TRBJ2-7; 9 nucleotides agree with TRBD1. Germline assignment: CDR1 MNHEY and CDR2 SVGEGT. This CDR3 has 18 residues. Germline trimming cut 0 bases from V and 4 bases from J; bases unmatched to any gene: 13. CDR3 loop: CASSYSGKPGTGLYEQYF. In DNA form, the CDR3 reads TGTGCCAGCAGTTACTCGGGGAAACCCGGGACAGGGCTGTACGAGCAGTACTTC.

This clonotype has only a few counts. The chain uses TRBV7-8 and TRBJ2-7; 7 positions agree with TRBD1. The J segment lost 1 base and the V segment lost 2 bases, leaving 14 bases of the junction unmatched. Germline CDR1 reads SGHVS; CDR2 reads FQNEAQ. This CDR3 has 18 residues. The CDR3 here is CASSLTRALGRGSYEQYF. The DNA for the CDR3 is TGTGCCAGCAGCTTAACGCGAGCGCTCGGCAGGGGGTCCTACGAGCAGTACTTC.

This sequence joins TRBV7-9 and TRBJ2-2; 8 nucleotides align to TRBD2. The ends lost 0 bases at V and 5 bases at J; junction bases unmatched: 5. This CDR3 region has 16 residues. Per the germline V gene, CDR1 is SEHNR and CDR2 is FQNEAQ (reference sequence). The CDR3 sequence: CASSLAWTSSTGELFF. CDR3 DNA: TGTGCCAGCAGCTTAGCGTGGACTAGCAGTACCGGGGAGCTGTTTTTT. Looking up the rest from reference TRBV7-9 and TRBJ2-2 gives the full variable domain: DTGVSQNPRHKITKRGQNVTFRCDPISEHNRLYWYRQTLGQGPEFLTYFQNEAQLEKSRLLSDRFSAERPKGSFSTLEIQRTEQGDSAMYLCASSLAWTSSTGELFFGEGSRLTVL.

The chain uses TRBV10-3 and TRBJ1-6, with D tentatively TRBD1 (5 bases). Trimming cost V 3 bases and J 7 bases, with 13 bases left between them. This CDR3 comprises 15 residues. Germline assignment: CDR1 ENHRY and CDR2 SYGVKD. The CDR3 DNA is TGTGCCATCAGTGAAACTTCAGGGTCCAATTCACCCCTCCACTTT. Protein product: CAISETSGSNSPLHF.

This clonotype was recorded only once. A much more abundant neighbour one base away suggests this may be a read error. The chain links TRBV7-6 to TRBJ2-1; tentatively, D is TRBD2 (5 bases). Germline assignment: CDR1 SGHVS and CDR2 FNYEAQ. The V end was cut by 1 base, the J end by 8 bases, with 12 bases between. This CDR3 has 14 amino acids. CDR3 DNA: TGTGCCAGCAGCTTAGACGAGGGATTCTATGAGCAGTTCTTC. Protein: CASSLDEGFYEQFF.